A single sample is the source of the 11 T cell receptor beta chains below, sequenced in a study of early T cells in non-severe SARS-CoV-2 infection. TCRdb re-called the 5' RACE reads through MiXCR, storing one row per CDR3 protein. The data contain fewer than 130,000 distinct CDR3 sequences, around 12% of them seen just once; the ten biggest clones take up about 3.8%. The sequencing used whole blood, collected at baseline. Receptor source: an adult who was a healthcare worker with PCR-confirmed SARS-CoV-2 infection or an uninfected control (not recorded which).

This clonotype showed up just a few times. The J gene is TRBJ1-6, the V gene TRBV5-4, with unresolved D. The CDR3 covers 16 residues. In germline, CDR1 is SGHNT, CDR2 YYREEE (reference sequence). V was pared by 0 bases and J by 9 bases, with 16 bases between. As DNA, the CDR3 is TGTGCCAGCAGCTTGGGGGCGGTGGAGGTAACTTCACCCCTCCACTTT. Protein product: CASSLGAVEVTSPLHF.

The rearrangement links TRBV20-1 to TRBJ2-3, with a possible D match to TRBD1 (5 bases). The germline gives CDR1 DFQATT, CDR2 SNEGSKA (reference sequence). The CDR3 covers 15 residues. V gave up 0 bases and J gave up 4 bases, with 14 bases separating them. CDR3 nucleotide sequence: TGCAGTGCTAGAGATCGCAGGGAAGCTGCAGATACGCAGTATTTT. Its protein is CSARDRREAADTQYF.

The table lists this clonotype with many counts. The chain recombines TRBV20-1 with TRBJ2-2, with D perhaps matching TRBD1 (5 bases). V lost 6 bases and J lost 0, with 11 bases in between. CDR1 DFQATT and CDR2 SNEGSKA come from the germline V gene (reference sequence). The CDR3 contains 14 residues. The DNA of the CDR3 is TGCAGTGCCCTGGGGCTCTCGAACACCGGGGAGCTGTTTTTT. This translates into CSALGLSNTGELFF.

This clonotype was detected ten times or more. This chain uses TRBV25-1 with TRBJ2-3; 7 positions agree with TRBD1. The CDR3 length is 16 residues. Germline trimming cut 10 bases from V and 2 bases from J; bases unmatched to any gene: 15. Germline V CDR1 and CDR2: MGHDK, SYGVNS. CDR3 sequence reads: CANDGTEVSLTDTQYF. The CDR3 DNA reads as TGTGCCAACGATGGGACAGAAGTTTCCCTCACAGATACGCAGTATTTT.

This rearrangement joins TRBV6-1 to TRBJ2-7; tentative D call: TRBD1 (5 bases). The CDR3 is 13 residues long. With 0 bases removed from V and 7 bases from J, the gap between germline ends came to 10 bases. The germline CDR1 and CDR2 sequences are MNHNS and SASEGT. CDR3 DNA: TGTGCCAGCAGTGAAGCGAGACAGAGGGAGCAGTACTTC. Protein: CASSEARQREQYF.

CDR3 region: CASSYSGLGDTQYF. As DNA, the CDR3 is TGTGCCAGCAGTTACTCCGGACTAGGCGATACGCAGTATTTT. The chain combines TRBV6-6 with TRBJ2-3; 7 nucleotides agree with TRBD2. This CDR3 spans 14 amino acids. CDR1 is MNHNY and CDR2 is SVGAGI in the germline V gene (reference sequence). V gave up 0 bases and J gave up 6 bases; unmatched junction bases: 3.

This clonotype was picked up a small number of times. DNA of the CDR3: TGTGCCAGCAGCCAAGGAGGATTTCAAGAGACCCAGTACTTC. Amino acid sequence: CASSQGGFQETQYF. This chain links TRBV14 with TRBJ2-5; no definite D call. With 1 base removed from V and 2 bases from J, the gap between germline ends came to 8 bases. The CDR3 spans 14 residues. Germline CDR1 is SGHDN and CDR2 is FVKESK.

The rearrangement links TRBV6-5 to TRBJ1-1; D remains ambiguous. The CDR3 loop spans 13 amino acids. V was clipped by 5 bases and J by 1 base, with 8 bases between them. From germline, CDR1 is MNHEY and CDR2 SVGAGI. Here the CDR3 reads CASSAPGNTEAFF. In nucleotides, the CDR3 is TGTGCCAGCAGTGCCCCGGGGAACACTGAAGCTTTCTTT.

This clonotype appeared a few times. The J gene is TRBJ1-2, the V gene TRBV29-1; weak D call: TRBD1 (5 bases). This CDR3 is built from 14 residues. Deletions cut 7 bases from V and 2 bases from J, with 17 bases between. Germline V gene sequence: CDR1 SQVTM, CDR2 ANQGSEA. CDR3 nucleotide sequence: TGCAGCGCCAGCCCCAGGGAAAAGAACTATGGCTACACCTTC. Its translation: CSASPREKNYGYTF.

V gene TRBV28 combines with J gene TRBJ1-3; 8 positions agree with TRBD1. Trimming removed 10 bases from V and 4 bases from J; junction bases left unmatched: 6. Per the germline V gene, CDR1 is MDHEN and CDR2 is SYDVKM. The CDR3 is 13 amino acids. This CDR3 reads CAIPRGRGNTIYF. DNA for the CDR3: TGTGCCATCCCCAGGGGGCGAGGAAACACCATATATTTT.

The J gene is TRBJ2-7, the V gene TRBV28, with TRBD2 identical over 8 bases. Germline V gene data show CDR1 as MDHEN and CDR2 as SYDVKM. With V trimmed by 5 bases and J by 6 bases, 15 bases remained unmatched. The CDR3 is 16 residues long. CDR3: CASSPSRGTRTPEQYF. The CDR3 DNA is TGTGCCAGCAGTCCCTCCCGAGGGACTAGGACTCCCGAGCAGTACTTC.